This T cell receptor beta chain was profiled in a study of OX40 agonist ivuxolimab in advanced cancers. Study-level results: Partial responders dosed at 0.1-3.0 mg/kg displayed clonal expansion ranking among the lowest.

Data came from immunoSEQ multiplex PCR; TCRdb stores just in-frame clones and leaves some out. The sample records under 70,000 clones, 75% to 90% being singletons. V shed 4 bases, J shed 4 bases, and the junction held 6 bases outside the gene matches. From germline, CDR1 is MNHEY and CDR2 SVGAGI. The CDR3 length is 15 residues. A note on this clone: The antigen remains undetermined.

Autoimmune disease history or systemic immunosuppression was exclusionary. Samples were taken at baseline and on day 1 of cycles 4 and 7. This TCR derives from an adult with an advanced solid tumor such as melanoma, head and neck, liver or kidney cancer. The chain carries TRBV6-5 and TRBJ1-1, with TRBD1 matching over 10 bases. Sequenced here: CD4+ or CD8+ T cells sorted from blood, sampled in a trial of the OX40 agonist ivuxolimab. CDR3 sequence reads: CASSLGTGEGTEAFF. In DNA, the CDR3 is TGTGCCAGCAGTTTGGGGACAGGGGAGGGCACTGAAGCTTTCTTT.